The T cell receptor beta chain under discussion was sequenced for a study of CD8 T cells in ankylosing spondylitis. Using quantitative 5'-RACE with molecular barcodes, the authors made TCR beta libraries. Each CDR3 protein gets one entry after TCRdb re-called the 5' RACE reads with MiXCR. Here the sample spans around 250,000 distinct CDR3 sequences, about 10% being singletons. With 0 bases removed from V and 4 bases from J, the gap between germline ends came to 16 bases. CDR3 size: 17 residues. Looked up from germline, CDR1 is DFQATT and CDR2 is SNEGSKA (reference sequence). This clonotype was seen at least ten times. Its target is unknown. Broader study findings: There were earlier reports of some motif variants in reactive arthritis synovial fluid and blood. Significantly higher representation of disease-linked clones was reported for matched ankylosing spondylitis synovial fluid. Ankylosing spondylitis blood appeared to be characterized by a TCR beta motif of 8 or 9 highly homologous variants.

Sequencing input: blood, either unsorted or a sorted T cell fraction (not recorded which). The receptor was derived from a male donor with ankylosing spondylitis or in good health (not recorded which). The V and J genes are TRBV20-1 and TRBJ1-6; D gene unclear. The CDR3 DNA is TGCAGTGCTAGAGATAGCACCGCTACCTTTTATAATTCACCCCTCCACTTT. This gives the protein CSARDSTATFYNSPLHF.